This TCR beta chain was recorded in a study of CXCR3-negative and CXCR3-positive naive CD8 T cells. UMI labels and 5' RACE were used to prepare the TRB cDNA libraries. TCRdb processed the 5' RACE reads again and assigns one entry to each CDR3 protein, with no DNA. The sample table includes about 9,000 distinct CDR3 sequences. This TCR came from a human donor in good health. Some clones in this sample may be carry-over from other donors' samples. Source material: naive CXCR3- CD8+ T cells from blood. Subset here: CD45RO-CCR7+CD27+CD95- naive CD8+ T cells lacking CXCR3 (TNR3-).

The CDR3 here is CASSESNYHEQFF. This chain connects TRBV10-2 to TRBJ2-1. The CDR3 is made up of 13 amino acids. The germline gives CDR1 WSHSY, CDR2 SAAADI.